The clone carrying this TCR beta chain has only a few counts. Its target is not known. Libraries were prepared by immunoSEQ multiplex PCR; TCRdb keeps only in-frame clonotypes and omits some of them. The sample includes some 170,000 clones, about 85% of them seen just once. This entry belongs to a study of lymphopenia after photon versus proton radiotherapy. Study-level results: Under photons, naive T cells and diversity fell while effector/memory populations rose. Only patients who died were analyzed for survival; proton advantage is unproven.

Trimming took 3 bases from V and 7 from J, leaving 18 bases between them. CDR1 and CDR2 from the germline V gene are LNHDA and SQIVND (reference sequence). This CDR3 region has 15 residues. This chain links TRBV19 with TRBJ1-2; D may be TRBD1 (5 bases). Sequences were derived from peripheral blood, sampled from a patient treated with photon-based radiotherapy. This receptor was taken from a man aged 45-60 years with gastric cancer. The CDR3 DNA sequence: TGTGCCAGTAGTATCCCCTGGGACCAAAACAGTGGCTACACCTTC. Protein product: CASSIPWDQNSGYTF.